These 25 T cell receptor beta chains came from one sample sequenced in a study of shared clonotypes between healthy human individuals. Profiling relied on immunoSEQ multiplex PCR, and the TCRdb table lists in-frame clones only, not all of them. The data hold approximately 720,000 clones, with around 72% observed a single time. Source material: memory CD4+ T cells sorted from blood. Subset reported: CD45RA-negative fraction. Receptors originate from a woman aged 30 to 39 in good health.

The CDR3 DNA reads as TGTGCCAGCAGCCGACAGGGAAACACTGAAGCTTTCTTT. This gives the protein CASSRQGNTEAFF. The rearrangement uses TRBV11-1 and TRBJ1-1, with 7 bases lining up with TRBD1. Germline trimming cut 5 bases from V and 2 bases from J; bases unmatched to any gene: 2. The CDR3 totals 13 residues. Germline V gene lookup returns CDR1 SGHAT and CDR2 FQDESV (reference sequence).

This clone was recorded once. The rearrangement links TRBV18 to TRBJ2-2, with D hard to call. The germline V gene encodes CDR1 KGHSH and CDR2 LQKENI. The CDR3 runs 16 residues. Trimming took off 1 base at V and 0 bases at J, with 9 bases between the two ends. CDR3 DNA: TGTGCCAGCTCACCACGGGCAGGAGCGAACACCGGGGAGCTGTTTTTT. It translates to CASSPRAGANTGELFF.

V and J are TRBV5-1 and TRBJ2-7, with 7 positions matching TRBD2. Trimming removed 4 bases from V and 0 bases from J; junction bases left unmatched: 4. The CDR3 has 14 amino acids. The V gene's germline CDR1 is SGHRS and CDR2 YFSETQ. The CDR3 spells CASSTTSVSYEQYF. The DNA of the CDR3 is TGCGCCAGCAGCACCACTAGCGTCTCCTACGAGCAGTACTTC.

This clone was counted only a few times. The rearrangement joins TRBV7-9 to TRBJ1-1; D unclear. Trimming cost V 2 bases and J 6 bases, with 7 bases left between them. The CDR3 is 12 residues long. Germline V gene sequence: CDR1 SEHNR, CDR2 FQNEAQ (reference sequence). CDR3 amino acids: CASSLRGAEAFF. The CDR3 DNA follows: TGTGCCAGCAGCTTAAGAGGCGCTGAAGCTTTCTTT.

CDR3 residues: CASSKTGFSYGYTF. CDR3 DNA: TGTGCCAGCAGCAAAACAGGGTTTAGCTATGGCTACACCTTC. This chain links TRBV6-5 with TRBJ1-2; D might be TRBD1 (6 bases). CDR1 and CDR2 from the germline V gene are MNHEY and SVGAGI. This CDR3 is built from 14 residues. The germline V and J ends were trimmed by 6 bases and 4 bases, with 15 bases remaining between them.

This clone was observed once. This CDR3 is also generated by other DNA sequences in the sample. This rearrangement joins TRBV28 to TRBJ2-7; no reliable D call. Deletions cut 6 bases from V and 0 bases from J, with 6 bases between. The V gene's germline CDR1 is MDHEN and CDR2 SYDVKM. The CDR3 extends over 12 amino acids. The CDR3 nucleotides read TGTGCCAGCAGAACATACTCCTACGAGCAGTACTTC. Translated: CASRTYSYEQYF.

The rearrangement links TRBV2 to TRBJ2-1; D possibly corresponds to TRBD2 (6 bases). The CDR3 is 15 residues long. Per germline, CDR1 SNHLY and CDR2 FYNNEI. Trimming cost V 7 bases and J 6 bases, with 19 bases left between them. This CDR3 reads CASNHRRSSGNEQFF. CDR3 coding DNA: TGTGCCAGCAATCACCGACGGAGTAGCGGCAATGAGCAGTTCTTC.

This chain links TRBV15 with TRBJ1-5, with D perhaps TRBD1 (6 bases). Germline V gene lookup returns CDR1 LNHNV and CDR2 YYDKDF (reference sequence). Trimming took off 1 base at V and 11 bases at J, with 21 bases between the two ends. The CDR3 totals 16 residues. The CDR3 DNA follows: TGTGCCACCAGCAGAGGGGGGCAGGGTTTAATCAAGGCCCAGCATTTT. It codes for CATSRGGQGLIKAQHF.

J is TRBJ2-7 and V is TRBV4-1; 8 positions agree with TRBD1. Trimming removed 1 base from V and 3 bases from J; junction bases left unmatched: 8. Germline CDR1 reads MGHRA; CDR2 reads YSYEKL. CDR3 length equals 16 residues. Here the CDR3 reads CASSQVMGQVGYEQYF. The CDR3 nucleotides read TGCGCCAGCAGCCAAGTAATGGGACAGGTCGGCTACGAGCAGTACTTC.

This clone is a singleton in its sample. The chain combines TRBV5-6 with TRBJ1-1; D unresolved. CDR1 and CDR2 (germline): SGHDT, YYEEEE. Trimming removed 0 bases from V and 0 bases from J, with 12 bases in between. The CDR3 runs to 16 residues. DNA for the CDR3: TGTGCCAGCAGCTTGGCGGGAAAACTGGTGAACACTGAAGCTTTCTTT. This codes for CASSLAGKLVNTEAFF. Using reference TRBV5-6 and TRBJ1-1 for the parts outside the CDR3, the full variable domain is DAGVTQSPTHLIKTRGQQVTLRCSPKSGHDTVSWYQQALGQGPQFIFQYYEEEERQRGNFPDRFSGHQFPNYSSELNVNALLLGDSALYLCASSLAGKLVNTEAFFGQGTRLTVV.

This chain links TRBV14 with TRBJ2-4; 7 nucleotides match TRBD2. Per germline, CDR1 SGHDN and CDR2 FVKESK. Trimming removed 2 bases from V and 0 bases from J; junction bases left unmatched: 7. This CDR3 region has 17 residues. The CDR3 sequence: CASSQTPGLQAKNIQYF. The CDR3 nucleotides read TGTGCCAGCAGCCAAACCCCGGGACTACAAGCCAAAAACATTCAGTACTTC.

Details on this clone: The same CDR3 arises from other DNA sequences in this sample as well. The chain links TRBV2 to TRBJ2-5, with no clear D. Between the trimmed V and J ends, which lost 6 bases and 5 bases, there was a span of 10 bases. The CDR3 is 12 residues long. CDR1 and CDR2 (germline): SNHLY, FYNNEI. The CDR3 nucleotides read TGTGCCAGCAGCGAAAGACGGGAGACCCAGTACTTC. It is translated as CASSERRETQYF. The full variable domain, with the rest looked up from reference TRBV2 and TRBJ2-5, is EPEVTQTPSHQVTQMGQEVILRCVPISNHLYFYWYRQILGQKVEFLVSFYNNEISEKSEIFDDQFSVERPDGSNFTLKIRSTKLEDSAMYFCASSERRETQYFGPGTRLLVL.

Regarding this clone: The junction shows a germline mismatch at one end, possibly a read error. The chain uses TRBV5-1 and TRBJ2-1; 7 nucleotides align to TRBD1. Germline CDR1 SGHRS, CDR2 YFSETQ. The CDR3 is 15 amino acids. The CDR3 nucleotides read TGCGCCAGCAGCTTTGGGGGACAGTTTCTCAATCAGCAGTTCTTC. Translated, it gives CASSFGGQFLNQQFF.

The chain recombines TRBV13 with TRBJ1-1; D remains ambiguous. V lost 6 bases, J lost 4 bases, and 12 bases lay in between. Germline-derived CDR1 and CDR2 are PRHDT and FYEKMQ (reference sequence). This CDR3 region has 13 residues. The CDR3 loop reads CASSSPVGTEAFF. Here the CDR3 DNA reads TGTGCCAGCAGTTCCCCCGTGGGCACTGAAGCTTTCTTT.

This chain connects TRBV7-2 to TRBJ2-2; a possible D gene is TRBD2 (5 bases). V was cut by 1 base and J by 2 bases, with 8 bases left in between. CDR3 length: 15 residues. Germline V lookup: CDR1 SGHTA, CDR2 FQGNSA. The CDR3, as DNA: TGTGCCAGCAGCTTAGGCCGGGGTAACACCGGGGAGCTGTTTTTT. Translation gives CASSLGRGNTGELFF.

V is TRBV2 and J is TRBJ2-5; D possibly corresponds to TRBD2 (6 bases). The CDR3 extends over 13 amino acids. Germline loops: CDR1 SNHLY, CDR2 FYNNEI. V was clipped by 8 bases and J by 4 bases, with 14 bases between them. The CDR3 DNA reads TGTGCCAGCGGTCAGCGGGTGGTAGAGACCCAGTACTTC. Its protein product is CASGQRVVETQYF.

Points on this clone: Other DNA sequences in the sample encode the same CDR3. The chain recombines TRBV7-2 with TRBJ2-7; 9 bases match TRBD1. The CDR3 is 13 residues long. Per germline, CDR1 SGHTA and CDR2 FQGNSA. Losses at the gene ends were 5 bases for V and 4 bases for J; bases not matched to a gene: 3. The CDR3 bases are TGTGCCAGCAGCGAGGGGACAGGGTACGAGCAGTACTTC. Its translation: CASSEGTGYEQYF. The full variable domain, completed using reference TRBV7-2 and TRBJ2-7, is GAGVSQSPSNKVTEKGKDVELRCDPISGHTALYWYRQSLGQGLEFLIYFQGNSAPDKSGLPSDRFSAERTGGSVSTLTIQRTQQEDSAVYLCASSEGTGYEQYFGPGTRLTVT.

This sequence joins TRBV30 and TRBJ1-1; D not certain. The germline CDR1 and CDR2 sequences are GTSNPN and SVGIG (reference sequence). Trimming left V 4 bases short and J 1 base short, with 10 bases between. The CDR3 covers 13 residues. The CDR3 DNA reads TGTGCCTGGACTTCAGATAGGAACACTGAAGCTTTCTTT. Protein: CAWTSDRNTEAFF.

The chain recombines TRBV14 with TRBJ2-1; D possibly corresponds to TRBD1 (7 bases). Germline CDR1 is SGHDN and CDR2 is FVKESK. Trimming left V 0 bases short and J 4 bases short, with 13 bases between. CDR3 length: 16 amino acids. CDR3: CASSQDGGTAYNEQFF. The DNA of the CDR3 is TGTGCCAGCAGCCAAGACGGAGGGACAGCGTACAATGAGCAGTTCTTC.

The table lists this clone with a count of one. V and J are TRBV19 and TRBJ2-2; a weak D match, TRBD2 (5 bases). The CDR3 has 15 amino acids. CDR1 is LNHDA, CDR2 SQIVND, per germline (reference sequence). V was cut by 3 bases and J by 3 bases, with 11 bases left in between. The CDR3 region is CASSMAGLHTGELFF. CDR3 bases: TGTGCCAGTAGTATGGCCGGACTGCACACCGGGGAGCTGTTTTTT.

This clone has a handful of counts. The chain combines TRBV19 with TRBJ1-2; D is uncertain. There are 14 residues in the CDR3. From germline, CDR1 is LNHDA and CDR2 SQIVND (reference sequence). The germline V and J ends were trimmed by 1 base and 1 base, with 7 bases remaining between them. The CDR3, as DNA: TGTGCCAGTAGTATAGTCGGAATTAACTATGGCTACACCTTC. It codes for CASSIVGINYGYTF.

CDR3 nucleotides: TGTGCCAGCAGCACCGGACTGATAGCGGTCTTTACAGATACGCAGTATTTT. It is translated as CASSTGLIAVFTDTQYF. The rearrangement links TRBV14 to TRBJ2-3, with D possibly matching TRBD2 (6 bases). The CDR3 consists of 17 residues. Trimming stripped 5 bases from V and 3 bases from J, with 21 bases between. Germline V gene sequence: CDR1 SGHDN, CDR2 FVKESK.

The rearrangement links TRBV7-9 to TRBJ1-2; tentative D call: TRBD1 (6 bases). This CDR3 region has 16 residues. Germline CDR1 is SEHNR and CDR2 is FQNEAQ (reference sequence). The ends were cut back, 5 bases at V and 3 bases at J, with 19 bases in the middle. The CDR3 DNA sequence: TGTGCCAGCAGCCCGGGGGCAGGGGCCGGGTACTATGGCTACACCTTC. This encodes CASSPGAGAGYYGYTF.

V usage is TRBV10-1 and J usage is TRBJ1-1; D is possibly TRBD1 (6 bases). Germline values: CDR1 WNHNN, CDR2 SYGVQD (reference sequence). The length of the CDR3 is 17 residues. V was pared by 6 bases and J by 1 base, with 21 bases between. The CDR3 here is CASREIKGKQGNTEAFF. DNA of the CDR3: TGCGCCAGCAGAGAGATAAAGGGGAAACAGGGGAACACTGAAGCTTTCTTT.

The chain is built from TRBV19 and TRBJ2-3; D remains ambiguous. Germline values: CDR1 LNHDA, CDR2 SQIVND (reference sequence). V lost 4 bases to trimming and J lost 6 bases, with 11 bases between them. This CDR3 is built from 13 residues. The CDR3: CASSKSIDDTQYF. DNA for the CDR3: TGTGCCAGTAGTAAGTCTATAGATGATACGCAGTATTTT.